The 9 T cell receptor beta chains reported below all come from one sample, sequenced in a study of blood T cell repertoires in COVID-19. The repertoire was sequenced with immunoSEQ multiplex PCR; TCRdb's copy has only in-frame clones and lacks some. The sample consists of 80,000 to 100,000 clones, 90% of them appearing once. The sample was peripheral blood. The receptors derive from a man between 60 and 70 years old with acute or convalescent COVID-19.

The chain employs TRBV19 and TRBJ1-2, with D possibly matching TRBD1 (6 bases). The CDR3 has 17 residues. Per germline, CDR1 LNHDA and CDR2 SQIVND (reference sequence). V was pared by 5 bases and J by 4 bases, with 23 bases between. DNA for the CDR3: TGTGCCAGTAGTCCTGTATCAGGGGCGCGGAGGTTCTATGGCTACACCTTC. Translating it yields CASSPVSGARRFYGYTF.

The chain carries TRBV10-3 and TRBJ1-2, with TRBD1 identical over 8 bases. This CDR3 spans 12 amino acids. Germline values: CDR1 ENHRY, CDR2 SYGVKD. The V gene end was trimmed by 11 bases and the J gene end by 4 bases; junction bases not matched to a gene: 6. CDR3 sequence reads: CAASTGGYGYTF. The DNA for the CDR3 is TGTGCCGCCAGCACAGGGGGCTATGGCTACACCTTC.

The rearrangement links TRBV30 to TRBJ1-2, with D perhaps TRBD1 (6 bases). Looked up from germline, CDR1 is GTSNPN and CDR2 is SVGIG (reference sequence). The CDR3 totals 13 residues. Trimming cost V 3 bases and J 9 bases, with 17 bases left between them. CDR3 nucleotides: TGTGCCTGGAGGGCCCCAGGGGTTAGAAGCTACACCTTC. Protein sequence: CAWRAPGVRSYTF.

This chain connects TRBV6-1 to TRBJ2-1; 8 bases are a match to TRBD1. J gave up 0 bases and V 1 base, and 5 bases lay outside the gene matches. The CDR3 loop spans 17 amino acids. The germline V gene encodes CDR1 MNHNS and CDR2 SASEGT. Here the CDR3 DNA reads TGTGCCAGCAGTGAAGTTCCGACAGGGGACTCCTACAATGAGCAGTTCTTC. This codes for CASSEVPTGDSYNEQFF.

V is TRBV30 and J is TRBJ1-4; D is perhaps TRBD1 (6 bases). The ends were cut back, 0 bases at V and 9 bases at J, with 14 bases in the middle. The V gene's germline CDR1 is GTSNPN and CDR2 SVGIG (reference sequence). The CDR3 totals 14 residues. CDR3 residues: CAWSVSGAGKKLFF. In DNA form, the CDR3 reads TGTGCCTGGAGTGTATCAGGGGCAGGGAAAAAACTGTTTTTT.

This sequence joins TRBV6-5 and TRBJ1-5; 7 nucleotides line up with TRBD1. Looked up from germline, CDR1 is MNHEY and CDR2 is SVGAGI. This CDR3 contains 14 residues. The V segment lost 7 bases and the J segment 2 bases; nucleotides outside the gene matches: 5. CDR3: CASMLTGGNQPQHF. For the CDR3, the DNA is TGTGCCAGCATGCTAACAGGGGGCAATCAGCCCCAGCATTTT.

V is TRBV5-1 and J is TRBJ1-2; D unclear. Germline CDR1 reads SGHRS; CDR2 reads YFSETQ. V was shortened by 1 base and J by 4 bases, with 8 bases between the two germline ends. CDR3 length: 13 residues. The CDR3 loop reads CASSLTQFYGYTF. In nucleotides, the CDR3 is TGCGCCAGCAGCTTGACCCAGTTCTATGGCTACACCTTC. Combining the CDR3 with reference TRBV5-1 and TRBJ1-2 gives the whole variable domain KAGVTQTPRYLIKTRGQQVTLSCSPISGHRSVSWYQQTPGQGLQFLFEYFSETQRNKGNFPGRFSGRQFSNSRSEMNVSTLELGDSALYLCASSLTQFYGYTFGSGTRLTVV.

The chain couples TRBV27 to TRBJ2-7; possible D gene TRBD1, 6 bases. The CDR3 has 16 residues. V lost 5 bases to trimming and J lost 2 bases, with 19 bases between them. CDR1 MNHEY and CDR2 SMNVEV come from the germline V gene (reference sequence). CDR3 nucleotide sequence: TGTGCCAGCAGTGACCCCGGGACAAGGGGACCCTACGAGCAGTACTTC. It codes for CASSDPGTRGPYEQYF.

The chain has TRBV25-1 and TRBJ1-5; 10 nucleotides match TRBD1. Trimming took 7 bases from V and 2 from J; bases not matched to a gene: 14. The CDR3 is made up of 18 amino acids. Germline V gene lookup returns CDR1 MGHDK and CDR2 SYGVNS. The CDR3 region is CASTRDRGLLAGNQPQHF. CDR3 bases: TGTGCCAGCACTCGGGACAGGGGTTTATTAGCAGGCAATCAGCCCCAGCATTTT.